This T cell receptor (beta chain) was sequenced during a study of OX40 agonist ivuxolimab in advanced cancers. Study context: Three individuals attained partial responses, comprising one hepatocellular carcinoma case and two cutaneous melanoma cases.

Method: immunoSEQ multiplex PCR; TCRdb's copy keeps in-frame clones and lacks some. The top ten clones hold roughly 22% of a sample with approximately 28,000 clones, 88% of them seen once. Whole-study results and caveats: In the expanded peripheral T cells, antigen specificity was never determined. Normalized expansion of T-cell clones was also low for some nonresponders. CD4+ T cells averaged fewer expanded clones than CD8+ T cells.

About this clone itself: Its antigen is unknown.

The CDR3 has 16 residues. V was pared by 2 bases and J by 5 bases, with 8 bases of the junction left unmatched. Germline V gene lookup returns CDR1 SGHVS and CDR2 FNYEAQ. This TCR was recovered from an adult with an advanced solid tumor such as melanoma, head and neck, liver or kidney cancer. The chain is built from TRBV7-6 and TRBJ2-5; TRBD1 aligns across 10 bases. The source was CD4+ or CD8+ T cells sorted from blood, collected in a trial of the OX40 agonist ivuxolimab. The CDR3 DNA follows: TGTGCCAGCAGCTTATACACCGGGACAGGGGCCGAGACCCAGTACTTC. This encodes CASSLYTGTGAETQYF.